These 31 T cell receptor beta chains were sequenced from one sample in a study of PD-1 blockade in mismatch repair-deficient tumors. TCRdb's copy holds only in-frame clones and misses some; the assay was immunoSEQ multiplex PCR. The sample carries about 110,000 clones, about three quarters recorded once. This specimen was peripheral blood, taken 60 weeks after starting pembrolizumab. The source of these receptors is an adult with mismatch repair-deficient cancer.

This clone was seen more than once but under ten times. J is TRBJ1-2 and V is TRBV27, with 10 bases fitting TRBD1. After removal of 4 bases from V and 3 bases from J, the junction contained 5 bases not matched to a gene. This CDR3 has 15 amino acids. Per the germline V gene, CDR1 is MNHEY and CDR2 is SMNVEV (reference sequence). This CDR3 reads CASSSRDRGDYGYTF. CDR3 coding DNA: TGTGCCAGCAGTTCCCGGGACAGGGGTGACTATGGCTACACCTTC.

The chain recombines TRBV2 with TRBJ2-7; perhaps TRBD2 as D (7 bases). Trimming shortened V by 8 bases and J by 5 bases, and 10 bases separated the two germline ends. This CDR3 comprises 11 residues. Germline assignment: CDR1 SNHLY and CDR2 FYNNEI. The CDR3 sequence is CASERDNEQYF. As DNA, the CDR3 is TGTGCCAGCGAGCGGGACAACGAGCAGTACTTC.

The chain joins TRBV14 to TRBJ1-2; 7 bases map to TRBD1. The J segment lost 2 bases and the V segment lost 4 bases, leaving 4 bases of the junction unmatched. The germline V gene has CDR1 SGHDN and CDR2 FVKESK. This CDR3 has 14 residues. CDR3 amino acids: CASSLQGGNYGYTF. In DNA form, the CDR3 reads TGTGCCAGCAGCCTTCAGGGGGGGAACTATGGCTACACCTTC.

V gene TRBV2 combines with J gene TRBJ2-5, with TRBD2 matching over 9 bases. Germline-derived CDR1 and CDR2 are SNHLY and FYNNEI. The V and J ends lost 4 bases and 1 base, in that order; junction bases with no gene match: 7. The CDR3 runs 16 residues. CDR3 loop: CASSGLAGMLQETQYF. The CDR3 DNA reads TGTGCCAGCAGTGGTCTAGCGGGGATGCTCCAAGAGACCCAGTACTTC.

V is TRBV25-1 and J is TRBJ1-1, with 10 bases that match TRBD1. CDR1 is MGHDK and CDR2 is SYGVNS in the germline V gene. The CDR3 runs 15 residues. The V gene end was trimmed by 3 bases and the J gene end by 4 bases; junction bases not matched to a gene: 5. In DNA, the CDR3 is TGTGCCAGCAGTGACTCCGGGACAGGGGCCACTGAAGCTTTCTTT. Encoded protein: CASSDSGTGATEAFF.

This clone is a singleton in its sample. This chain joins TRBV9 and TRBJ2-2; 7 nucleotides align to TRBD1. The CDR3 has 15 amino acids. After removal of 0 bases from V and 3 bases from J, the junction contained 2 bases not matched to a gene. Germline-derived CDR1 and CDR2 are SGDLS and YYNGEE. Written as DNA, the CDR3 is TGTGCCAGCAGCGTAGGGACAGGTGACACCGGGGAGCTGTTTTTT. Translation: CASSVGTGDTGELFF. Looking up the rest from reference TRBV9 and TRBJ2-2 gives the full variable domain: DSGVTQTPKHLITATGQRVTLRCSPRSGDLSVYWYQQSLDQGLQFLIQYYNGEERAKGNILERFSAQQFPDLHSELNLSSLELGDSALYFCASSVGTGDTGELFFGEGSRLTVL.

The chain couples TRBV19 to TRBJ2-3, with D perhaps TRBD2 (6 bases). The CDR3 covers 15 residues. V shed 5 bases and J shed 2 bases, with 14 bases lying between them. Germline V gives CDR1 LNHDA, CDR2 SQIVND (reference sequence). CDR3 sequence reads: CASSSKDYATDTQYF. CDR3 sequence (DNA): TGTGCCAGTAGTTCAAAGGACTACGCCACAGATACGCAGTATTTT.

The chain joins TRBV11-3 to TRBJ2-1, with D hard to call. V dropped 2 bases and J dropped 5 bases, with 7 bases sitting between them. Looked up from germline, CDR1 is SGHNT and CDR2 is YENEEA. CDR3 size: 13 residues. CDR3 in amino acids: CASSLNPNNEQFF. The DNA for the CDR3 is TGTGCCAGCAGCTTAAATCCCAACAATGAGCAGTTCTTC.

This clone came up a few times. The sample holds other DNA sequences that translate to the same CDR3. V gene TRBV30 combines with J gene TRBJ2-1; D unresolved. V was pared by 2 bases and J by 0 bases, with 5 bases between. The CDR3 sequence is 13 residues long. Germline CDR1 is GTSNPN and CDR2 is SVGIG (reference sequence). CDR3 protein: CAWSKGSYNEQFF. CDR3 nucleotide sequence: TGTGCCTGGAGTAAGGGCTCCTACAATGAGCAGTTCTTC. The variable domain in full, completed from reference TRBV30 and TRBJ2-1, reads SQTIHQWPATLVQPVGSPLSLECTVEGTSNPNLYWYRQAAGRGLQLLFYSVGIGQISSEVPQNLSASRPQDRQFILSSKKLLLSDSGFYLCAWSKGSYNEQFFGPGTRLTVL.

The V and J genes are TRBV7-6 and TRBJ2-1; TRBD2 aligns across 7 bases. V shed 1 base, J shed 1 base, and the junction held 10 bases outside the gene matches. The CDR3 loop spans 18 amino acids. The germline CDR1 and CDR2 sequences are SGHVS and FNYEAQ. CDR3 bases: TGTGCCAGCAGCTTAGGGGGGGGTCGGGTTAAGTCCTACAATGAGCAGTTCTTC. Residues: CASSLGGGRVKSYNEQFF.

The J gene is TRBJ2-2, the V gene TRBV2; D is unresolved. Germline V gene sequence: CDR1 SNHLY, CDR2 FYNNEI. V lost 6 bases and J lost 0, with 8 bases in between. CDR3 length: 14 amino acids. Here the CDR3 reads CASRSATNTGELFF. CDR3 DNA: TGTGCCAGCAGGAGCGCTACGAACACCGGGGAGCTGTTTTTT.

This clone was seen a few times. The genes are TRBV25-1 and TRBJ1-5; possibly TRBD1 for D (5 bases). V was clipped by 3 bases and J by 3 bases, with 9 bases between them. The CDR3 extends over 14 amino acids. Germline-derived CDR1 and CDR2 are MGHDK and SYGVNS. The CDR3 spells CASSDWGDNQPQHF. DNA of the CDR3: TGTGCCAGCAGTGATTGGGGGGACAATCAGCCCCAGCATTTT.

The chain combines TRBV2 with TRBJ2-5, with 8 bases identical to TRBD1. The CDR3 loop spans 14 amino acids. J was trimmed by 5 bases and V by 2 bases; bases with no gene match: 4. Germline values: CDR1 SNHLY, CDR2 FYNNEI. CDR3 in DNA: TGTGCCAGCAGTGAACAGGGGGCCGCGGAGACCCAGTACTTC. It specifies CASSEQGAAETQYF.

The V and J genes are TRBV19 and TRBJ1-1; weak D call: TRBD1 (6 bases). Germline V gives CDR1 LNHDA, CDR2 SQIVND (reference sequence). Trimming cost V 5 bases and J 4 bases, with 20 bases left between them. The CDR3 has 16 residues. The CDR3 is CASSPSRGGGGTEAFF. The CDR3, as DNA: TGTGCCAGTAGTCCTTCGCGCGGGGGAGGGGGCACTGAAGCTTTCTTT.

This clone was recorded a few times. The CDR3 nucleotides are TGTGCCAGTAGTAGGACTAGCGCTGCCTACAATGAGCAGTTCTTC. It is translated as CASSRTSAAYNEQFF. The chain has TRBV19 and TRBJ2-1; 9 positions match TRBD2. The junction had 3 bases not matched to a gene; V was cut back by 4 bases and J by 2 bases. This CDR3 has 15 amino acids. Germline V lookup: CDR1 LNHDA, CDR2 SQIVND (reference sequence).

The chain combines TRBV9 with TRBJ1-2; D gene uncertain. CDR3 length equals 14 residues. From germline, CDR1 is SGDLS and CDR2 YYNGEE. Trimming left V 2 bases short and J 0 bases short, with 8 bases between. CDR3 sequence: CASSVKGANYGYTF. The CDR3, as DNA: TGTGCCAGCAGCGTCAAGGGAGCTAACTATGGCTACACCTTC.

The chain has TRBV30 and TRBJ2-1; 13 nucleotides agree with TRBD2. This CDR3 is 16 amino acids long. The germline V gene has CDR1 GTSNPN and CDR2 SVGIG (reference sequence). The V segment lost 1 base and the J segment 10 bases; nucleotides outside the gene matches: 10. The DNA of the CDR3 is TGTGCCTGGAGTGGGGGCGGGACTAGCGGGACGAGGGAGCAGTTCTTC. Its translation is CAWSGGGTSGTREQFF. Complete variable domain (other parts from reference TRBV30 and TRBJ2-1): SQTIHQWPATLVQPVGSPLSLECTVEGTSNPNLYWYRQAAGRGLQLLFYSVGIGQISSEVPQNLSASRPQDRQFILSSKKLLLSDSGFYLCAWSGGGTSGTREQFFGPGTRLTVL.

V usage is TRBV7-9 and J usage is TRBJ2-7; 10 nucleotides line up with TRBD1. V lost 4 bases and J lost 2; bases outside the gene matches: 5. CDR1 and CDR2 (germline): SEHNR, FQNEAQ (reference sequence). This CDR3 region has 15 residues. CDR3 coding DNA: TGTGCCAGCAGCTCCCGGGACAGGGGACCCTACGAGCAGTACTTC. This encodes CASSSRDRGPYEQYF.

This clone was detected only a few times. This chain joins TRBV7-8 and TRBJ1-2, with 8 bases identical to TRBD1. The CDR3 is made up of 14 amino acids. J lost 7 bases, V lost 0 bases, and 4 bases had no gene match. CDR1 SGHVS and CDR2 FQNEAQ come from the germline V gene. Written as DNA, the CDR3 is TGTGCCAGCAGCTTAGCCGGACAGGGTGGTGGCTACACCTTC. It encodes CASSLAGQGGGYTF.

This chain joins TRBV29-1 and TRBJ2-3; D ambiguous. The CDR3 length is 12 residues. CDR1 and CDR2 (germline): SQVTM, ANQGSEA. V lost 8 bases and J 1 base, leaving 10 bases between the germline ends. CDR3 nucleotide sequence: TGCAGCTCTGGTCTGGGCACAGATACGCAGTATTTT. Residues: CSSGLGTDTQYF.

This rearrangement joins TRBV7-8 to TRBJ2-1, with 9 bases that match TRBD1. The germline V gene encodes CDR1 SGHVS and CDR2 FQNEAQ. The V segment lost 3 bases and the J segment 9 bases; nucleotides outside the gene matches: 12. The length of the CDR3 is 16 residues. The CDR3 protein is CASSFPKGQGGVEQFF. The DNA of the CDR3 is TGTGCCAGCAGCTTCCCGAAGGGACAGGGAGGTGTTGAGCAGTTCTTC.

The chain carries TRBV18 and TRBJ2-1; 14 bases fit TRBD2. V gave up 6 bases and J gave up 3 bases; unmatched junction bases: 4. CDR3 size: 16 residues. Germline V gene lookup returns CDR1 KGHSH and CDR2 LQKENI. This CDR3 is CASSTGTSGSYNEQFF. CDR3 nucleotide sequence: TGTGCCAGCTCCACCGGGACTAGCGGGAGCTACAATGAGCAGTTCTTC. Variable domain in full (rest from reference TRBV18 and TRBJ2-1): NAGVMQNPRHLVRRRGQEARLRCSPMKGHSHVYWYRQLPEEGLKFMVYLQKENIIDESGMPKERFSAEFPKEGPSILRIQQVVRGDSAAYFCASSTGTSGSYNEQFFGPGTRLTVL.

The J gene is TRBJ2-3, the V gene TRBV5-1; no definite D call. The germline V gene has CDR1 SGHRS and CDR2 YFSETQ. The length of the CDR3 is 14 residues. V was cut by 1 base and J by 2 bases, with 8 bases left in between. CDR3 residues: CASSLRTLTDTQYF. The CDR3 bases are TGCGCCAGCAGCTTGCGGACGCTCACAGATACGCAGTATTTT.

The J gene is TRBJ1-5, the V gene TRBV7-2; TRBD1 might be the D (6 bases). The V gene's germline CDR1 is SGHTA and CDR2 FQGNSA. V lost 5 bases and J 3 bases, leaving 14 bases between the germline ends. The CDR3 is 15 amino acids. The CDR3 here is CASSGGQEINQPQHF. CDR3 in DNA: TGTGCCAGCAGCGGGGGCCAGGAAATCAATCAGCCCCAGCATTTT.

The chain uses TRBV27 and TRBJ2-1; D perhaps matches TRBD2 (5 bases). CDR1 MNHEY and CDR2 SMNVEV come from the germline V gene (reference sequence). The V end was cut by 4 bases, the J end by 1 base, with 14 bases between. The length of the CDR3 is 16 residues. CDR3 bases: TGTGCCAGCAGTTCCGGACTTTGGGAATCCTACAATGAGCAGTTCTTC. This encodes CASSSGLWESYNEQFF.

The chain uses TRBV14 and TRBJ1-1; 10 positions match TRBD1. Germline lookup yields CDR1 SGHDN and CDR2 FVKESK. Trimming removed 1 base from V and 12 bases from J; junction bases left unmatched: 8. The CDR3 runs 14 residues. CDR3 residues: CASSQGGQGIVSFF. In DNA form, the CDR3 reads TGTGCCAGCAGCCAAGGGGGACAGGGGATCGTGTCTTTCTTT.

The chain links TRBV2 to TRBJ1-4; the D gene is possibly TRBD1 (6 bases). This CDR3 is built from 14 residues. Trimming left V 6 bases short and J 8 bases short, with 16 bases between. Germline values: CDR1 SNHLY, CDR2 FYNNEI. The CDR3: CASSLYRAWEKLFF. The CDR3 bases are TGTGCCAGCAGCTTGTACAGGGCTTGGGAAAAACTGTTTTTT.

The gene calls are TRBV5-1 and TRBJ2-1, with 11 bases lining up with TRBD1. The CDR3 is made up of 14 amino acids. From germline, CDR1 is SGHRS and CDR2 YFSETQ. Trimming cost V 7 bases and J 2 bases; bases outside gene matches: 2. CDR3 nucleotide sequence: TGCGCCAGCGTGGGACAGGGGGCCTACAATGAGCAGTTCTTC. This gives the protein CASVGQGAYNEQFF.

This clone was seen a handful of times. The rearrangement joins TRBV6-1 to TRBJ2-1; weak D call: TRBD2 (6 bases). Germline loops: CDR1 MNHNS, CDR2 SASEGT. This CDR3 spans 16 amino acids. Trimming took off 2 bases at V and 0 bases at J, with 11 bases between the two ends. The CDR3 region is CASSERAGYSYNEQFF. The CDR3 region has the DNA TGTGCCAGCAGTGAACGGGCGGGATACTCCTACAATGAGCAGTTCTTC.

This chain connects TRBV2 to TRBJ1-5; D is unclear. V gave up 6 bases and J gave up 0 bases, with 6 bases separating them. The germline CDR1 and CDR2 sequences are SNHLY and FYNNEI. CDR3 length: 13 amino acids. This CDR3 is CASSSYSNQPQHF. CDR3 DNA: TGTGCCAGCAGCAGCTATAGCAATCAGCCCCAGCATTTT. The full variable domain, its missing parts supplied by reference TRBV2 and TRBJ1-5, is EPEVTQTPSHQVTQMGQEVILRCVPISNHLYFYWYRQILGQKVEFLVSFYNNEISEKSEIFDDQFSVERPDGSNFTLKIRSTKLEDSAMYFCASSSYSNQPQHFGDGTRLSIL.

The V call is TRBV4-1, the J call TRBJ2-1; the D gene is possibly TRBD1 (6 bases). Trimming took off 1 base at V and 14 bases at J, with 15 bases between the two ends. Germline loops: CDR1 MGHRA, CDR2 YSYEKL. This CDR3 region has 13 residues. CDR3: CASSQGGSDREFF. Written as DNA, the CDR3 is TGCGCCAGCAGCCAAGGGGGCTCGGACAGAGAGTTCTTC.